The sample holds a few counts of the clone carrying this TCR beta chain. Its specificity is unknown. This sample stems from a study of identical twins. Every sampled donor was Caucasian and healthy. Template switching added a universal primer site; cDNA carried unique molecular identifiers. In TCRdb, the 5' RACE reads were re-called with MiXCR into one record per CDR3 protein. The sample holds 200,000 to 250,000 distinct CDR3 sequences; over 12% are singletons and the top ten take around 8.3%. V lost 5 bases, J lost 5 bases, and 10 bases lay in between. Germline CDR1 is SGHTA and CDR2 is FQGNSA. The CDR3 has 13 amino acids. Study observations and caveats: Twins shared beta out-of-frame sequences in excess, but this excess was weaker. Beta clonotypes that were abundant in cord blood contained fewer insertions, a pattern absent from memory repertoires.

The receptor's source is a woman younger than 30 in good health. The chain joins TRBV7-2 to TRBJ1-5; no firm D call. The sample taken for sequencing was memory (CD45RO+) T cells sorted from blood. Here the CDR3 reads CASSPARDQPQHF. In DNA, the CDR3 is TGTGCCAGCAGCCCGGCACGGGATCAGCCCCAGCATTTT.